Presented here are 15 T cell receptor beta chains from one specimen sequenced in a study of T cell responses to AZD1222 COVID-19 vaccine. Repertoires were generated with immunoSEQ multiplex PCR, while TCRdb's copy carries only in-frame clones and drops some. This sample yields about 140,000 clones, of which under 95% are seen a single time; 1.1% to 1.5% belongs to the top ten. The specimen comprised peripheral blood, sampled on day 0 of AZD1222 vaccination. The origin of the receptors is an adult in good health.

The V call is TRBV4-1, the J call TRBJ1-4, with a possible D match to TRBD1 (6 bases). CDR3 length: 19 amino acids. Germline V gene data show CDR1 as MGHRA and CDR2 as YSYEKL. V was trimmed by 0 bases and J by 0 bases, leaving 17 bases between them. The CDR3 DNA reads TGCGCCAGCAGCCAAGATTTTGGGGGCCGGGGGGCAACTAATGAAAAACTGTTTTTT. It encodes CASSQDFGGRGATNEKLFF.

The genes are TRBV13 and TRBJ2-3, with TRBD2 identical over 7 bases. CDR1 is PRHDT and CDR2 is FYEKMQ in the germline V gene (reference sequence). J gave up 0 bases and V 4 bases, and 1 base lay outside the gene matches. The CDR3 covers 14 residues. CDR3 bases: TGTGCCAGCAGCTGGGGGGGGAGCACAGATACGCAGTATTTT. Its protein is CASSWGGSTDTQYF.

This clone was recorded a few times. The rearrangement joins TRBV5-4 to TRBJ1-6, with unresolved D. V lost 1 base to trimming and J lost 5 bases, with 7 bases between them. This CDR3 has 14 residues. Germline V lookup: CDR1 SGHNT, CDR2 YYREEE (reference sequence). The CDR3 here is CASSLWQDNSPLHF. The CDR3 region has the DNA TGTGCCAGCAGCTTGTGGCAGGATAATTCACCCCTCCACTTT.

This rearrangement joins TRBV28 to TRBJ2-7; possibly TRBD2 for D (6 bases). The V and J ends lost 6 bases and 6 bases respectively, with 21 bases between them. The V gene's germline CDR1 is MDHEN and CDR2 SYDVKM. This CDR3 spans 15 amino acids. The CDR3 spells CASSLGSSAISEQYF. The CDR3 nucleotides are TGTGCCAGCAGCCTTGGGTCTAGCGCTATATCCGAGCAGTACTTC.

The chain employs TRBV6-5 and TRBJ1-1; TRBD1 might be the D (6 bases). Germline V gene data show CDR1 as MNHEY and CDR2 as SVGAGI. V lost 6 bases to trimming and J lost 1 base, with 12 bases between them. The CDR3 is made up of 14 amino acids. Written as DNA, the CDR3 is TGTGCCAGCAGCCCGGGACACACGAACACTGAAGCTTTCTTT. This encodes CASSPGHTNTEAFF.

The chain has TRBV6-5 and TRBJ2-7; 13 nucleotides align to TRBD2. J was trimmed by 2 bases and V by 4 bases; bases with no gene match: 2. The CDR3 is 15 residues long. Looked up from germline, CDR1 is MNHEY and CDR2 is SVGAGI. The DNA for the CDR3 is TGTGCCAGCAGTTTTGGGACTAGCGGGGCCTACGAGCAGTACTTC. It codes for CASSFGTSGAYEQYF.

V usage is TRBV9 and J usage is TRBJ1-3; D gene ambiguous. CDR3 length equals 13 residues. Germline-derived CDR1 and CDR2 are SGDLS and YYNGEE. V was shortened by 3 bases and J by 8 bases, with 12 bases between the two germline ends. As DNA, the CDR3 is TGTGCCAGCAGCGCCCCAGCGGCCGACACCATATATTTT. Translated, it gives CASSAPAADTIYF. The complete variable domain, with remaining parts taken from reference TRBV9 and TRBJ1-3, reads DSGVTQTPKHLITATGQRVTLRCSPRSGDLSVYWYQQSLDQGLQFLIQYYNGEERAKGNILERFSAQQFPDLHSELNLSSLELGDSALYFCASSAPAADTIYFGEGSWLTVV.

The chain employs TRBV30 and TRBJ2-7; 8 bases are a match to TRBD2. Germline CDR1 is GTSNPN and CDR2 is SVGIG (reference sequence). V lost 2 bases and J lost 10; bases outside the gene matches: 13. The CDR3 spans 14 residues. The chain's CDR3 is CAWSTSGGIRGQYF. As DNA, the CDR3 is TGTGCCTGGAGTACAAGCGGGGGAATACGAGGACAGTACTTC.

V gene TRBV12-3 or TRBV12-4 combines with J gene TRBJ1-1; maybe TRBD1 (5 bases). CDR3 size: 13 residues. Trimming removed 2 bases at V and 10 bases at J, with 14 bases between. The CDR3 DNA follows: TGTGCCAGCAGTTTACAGGGTGCGGTACGAGCTTTCTTT. Protein: CASSLQGAVRAFF.

The chain couples TRBV4-1 to TRBJ1-2; 8 bases are shared with TRBD1. Germline trimming cut 2 bases from V and 4 bases from J; bases unmatched to any gene: 6. CDR3 size: 15 residues. Per germline, CDR1 MGHRA and CDR2 YSYEKL. The CDR3 protein is CASSQPGGLAYGYTF. The DNA of the CDR3 is TGCGCCAGCAGCCAACCAGGGGGCTTGGCCTATGGCTACACCTTC.

The gene calls are TRBV9 and TRBJ2-3, with 8 positions matching TRBD1. This CDR3 has 14 residues. V lost 3 bases to trimming and J lost 6 bases; unmatched junction nucleotides: 6. Germline assignment: CDR1 SGDLS and CDR2 YYNGEE. The CDR3, as DNA: TGTGCCAGCAGCGCAGGGGGCGCCGGGGATACGCAGTATTTT. It specifies CASSAGGAGDTQYF.

The chain couples TRBV7-9 to TRBJ1-1; TRBD1 is a possible D gene (5 bases). Trimming pared 4 bases from V and 1 base from J, leaving 19 bases between. The CDR3 covers 17 residues. Germline V gene data show CDR1 as SEHNR and CDR2 as FQNEAQ (reference sequence). In nucleotides, the CDR3 is TGTGCCAGCAGCTCATCCCCAGCCCATGGACAGAACACTGAAGCTTTCTTT. Translated: CASSSSPAHGQNTEAFF.

Comment on this clone: In the same sample, other DNA sequences code for this CDR3. The rearrangement joins TRBV30 to TRBJ1-1; tentative D call: TRBD1 (5 bases). V lost 3 bases, J lost 4 bases, and 9 bases lay in between. The CDR3 is made up of 12 amino acids. Germline V gene sequence: CDR1 GTSNPN, CDR2 SVGIG (reference sequence). The CDR3 coding sequence is TGTGCCTGGAGCGGGGGGACCACTGAAGCTTTCTTT. It yields the protein CAWSGGTTEAFF.

The chain combines TRBV15 with TRBJ1-1; D is possibly TRBD1 (5 bases). The V end lost 5 bases, the J end lost 1 base, and 23 bases lay between the germline ends. Germline V gene sequence: CDR1 LNHNV, CDR2 YYDKDF (reference sequence). This CDR3 is built from 18 residues. The CDR3 nucleotides read TGTGCCACCAGCGCCCTCGGGGGAAGGGGTCCAGGGAACACTGAAGCTTTCTTT. Translated: CATSALGGRGPGNTEAFF. The complete variable domain, with remaining parts taken from reference TRBV15 and TRBJ1-1, reads DAMVIQNPRYQVTQFGKPVTLSCSQTLNHNVMYWYQQKSSQAPKLLFHYYDKDFNNEADTPDNFQSRRPNTSFCFLDIRSPGLGDTAMYLCATSALGGRGPGNTEAFFGQGTRLTVV.

The CDR3 region has the DNA TGTGCCAGCAGCCAAGGGGGCTCGGGTCAGCCCCAGCATTTT. Its translation is CASSQGGSGQPQHF. The V and J genes are TRBV3-1 (or the pseudogene TRBV3-2) and TRBJ1-5; D is perhaps TRBD1 (5 bases). Germline V gene sequence: CDR1 LGHDT, CDR2 YNNKEL (reference sequence). This CDR3 comprises 14 residues. V was trimmed by 1 base and J by 6 bases, leaving 10 bases between them.